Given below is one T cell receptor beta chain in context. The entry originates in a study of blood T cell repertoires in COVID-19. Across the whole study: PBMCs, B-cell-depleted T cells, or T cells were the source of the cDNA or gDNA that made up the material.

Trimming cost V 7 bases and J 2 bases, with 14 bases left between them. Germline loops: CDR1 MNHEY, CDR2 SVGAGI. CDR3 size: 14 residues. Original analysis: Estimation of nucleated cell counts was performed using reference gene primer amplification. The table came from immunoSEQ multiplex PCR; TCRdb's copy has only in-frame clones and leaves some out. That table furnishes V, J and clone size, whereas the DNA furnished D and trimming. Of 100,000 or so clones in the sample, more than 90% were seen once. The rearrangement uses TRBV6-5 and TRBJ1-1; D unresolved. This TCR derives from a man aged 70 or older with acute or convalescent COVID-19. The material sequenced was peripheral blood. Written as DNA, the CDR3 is TGTGCCAGCACAGGTCCCGCTCAAAACACTGAAGCTTTCTTT. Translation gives CASTGPAQNTEAFF.